Described below is a single T cell receptor (beta chain) sequence and its context. Its matching antigen is unknown. This sample stems from a study of shared clonotypes between healthy human individuals. General study points: Naive subsets typically showed greater estimated richness than memory subsets.

At a deep level, the assay was run. The repertoire was sequenced with immunoSEQ multiplex PCR; TCRdb's copy has only in-frame clones and lacks some. The profile shows fewer than 1 million clones, about 96% of them singletons. Naive CD8 populations comprised CD45RO-negative cells positively selected for CCR7, excluding terminally differentiated effector memory CD45RA+ cells. HIV-negative, healthy adults without recent acute infections or vaccinations were the donors. Trimming left V 0 bases short and J 10 bases short, with 18 bases between. Germline V CDR1 and CDR2: PRHDT, FYEKMQ (reference sequence). CDR3 length: 15 amino acids.

Source material: naive CD8+ T cells sorted from blood. The origin of this receptor is a man aged 30-40 years in good health. The rearrangement uses TRBV13 and TRBJ1-1; the D is unclear. The CDR3 DNA follows: TGTGCCAGCAGCTTAGGAGTCGGCGACAACGCAAGAGCTTTCTTT. Encoded protein: CASSLGVGDNARAFF.